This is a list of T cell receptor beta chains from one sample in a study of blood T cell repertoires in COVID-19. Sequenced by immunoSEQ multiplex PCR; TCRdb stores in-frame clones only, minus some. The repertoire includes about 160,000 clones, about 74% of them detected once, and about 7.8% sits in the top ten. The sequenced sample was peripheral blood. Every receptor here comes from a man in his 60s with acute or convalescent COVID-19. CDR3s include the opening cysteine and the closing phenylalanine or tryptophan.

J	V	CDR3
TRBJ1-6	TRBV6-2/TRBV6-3	CASSPRTGDNSPLHF
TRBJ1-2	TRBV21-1	CASSRRTLNYGYTF
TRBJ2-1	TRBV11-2	CASSSDGGLIYNEQFF
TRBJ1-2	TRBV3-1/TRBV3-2	CASSPDRGWDGYTF
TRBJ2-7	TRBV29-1	CSVEDRRVYEQYF
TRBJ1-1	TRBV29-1	CSVRPGTGAEAFF
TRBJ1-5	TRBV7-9	CASSSSGTGLNQPQHF
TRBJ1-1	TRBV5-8	CASSFQGATEAFF
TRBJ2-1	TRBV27	CASRPLTRTSADNEQFF
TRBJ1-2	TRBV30	CACSGTGGYETNYGYTF
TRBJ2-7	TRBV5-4	CASSRDGGVIYEQYF
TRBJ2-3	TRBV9	CASSVGGQAADTQYF
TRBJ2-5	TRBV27	CASSSGLAGETQYF
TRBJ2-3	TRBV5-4	CASSREGAGGLDTQYF
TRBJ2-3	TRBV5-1	CASSVAGGQDTQYF
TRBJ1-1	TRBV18	CASSPTYHTEAFF
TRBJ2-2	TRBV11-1	CASSTQGAGELFF
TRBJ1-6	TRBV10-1	CASSEGQGGSPLHF
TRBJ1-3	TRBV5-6	CASSATGWESGNTIYF
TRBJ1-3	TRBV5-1	CASSLGTRSYGNTIYF
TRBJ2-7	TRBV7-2	CASSLRTSGGREQYF